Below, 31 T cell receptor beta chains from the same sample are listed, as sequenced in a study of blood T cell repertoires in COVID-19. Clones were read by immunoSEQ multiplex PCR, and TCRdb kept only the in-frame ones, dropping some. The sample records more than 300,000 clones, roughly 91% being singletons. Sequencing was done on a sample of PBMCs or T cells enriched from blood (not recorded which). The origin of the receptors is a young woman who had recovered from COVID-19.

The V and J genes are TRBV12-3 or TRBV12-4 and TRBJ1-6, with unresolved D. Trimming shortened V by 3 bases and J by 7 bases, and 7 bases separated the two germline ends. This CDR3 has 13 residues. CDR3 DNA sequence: TGTGCCAGCAGTTTTCAGGCGAATTCACCCCTCCACTTT. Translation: CASSFQANSPLHF.

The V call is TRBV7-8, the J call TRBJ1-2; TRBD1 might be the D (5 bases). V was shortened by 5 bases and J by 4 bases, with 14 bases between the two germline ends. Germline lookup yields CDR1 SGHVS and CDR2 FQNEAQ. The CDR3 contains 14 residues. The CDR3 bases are TGTGCCAGCAGCCCTAGGGGAATTGGCTATGGCTACACCTTC. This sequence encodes CASSPRGIGYGYTF.

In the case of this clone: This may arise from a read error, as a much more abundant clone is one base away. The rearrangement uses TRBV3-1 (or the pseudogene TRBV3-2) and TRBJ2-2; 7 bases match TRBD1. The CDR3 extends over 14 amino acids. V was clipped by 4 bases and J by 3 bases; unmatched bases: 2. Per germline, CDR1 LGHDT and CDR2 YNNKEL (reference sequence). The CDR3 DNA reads TGTGCCAGCAGCCCCGGGACAGACACCGGGGAGCTGTTTTTT. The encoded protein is CASSPGTDTGELFF.

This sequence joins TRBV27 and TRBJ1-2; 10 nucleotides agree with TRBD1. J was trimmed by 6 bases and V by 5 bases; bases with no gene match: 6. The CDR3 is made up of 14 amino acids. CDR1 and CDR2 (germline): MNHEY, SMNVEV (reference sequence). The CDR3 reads CASSVGTGVHGYTF. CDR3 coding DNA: TGTGCCAGCAGTGTCGGGACAGGGGTACATGGCTACACCTTC.

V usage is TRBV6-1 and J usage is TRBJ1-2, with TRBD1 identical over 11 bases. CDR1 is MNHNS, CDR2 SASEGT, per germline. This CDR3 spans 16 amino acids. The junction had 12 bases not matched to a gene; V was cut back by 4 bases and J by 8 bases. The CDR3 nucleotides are TGTGCCAGCAGTGTTCTGGGACAGGGGGATGTTAAAGGCTACACCTTC. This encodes CASSVLGQGDVKGYTF.

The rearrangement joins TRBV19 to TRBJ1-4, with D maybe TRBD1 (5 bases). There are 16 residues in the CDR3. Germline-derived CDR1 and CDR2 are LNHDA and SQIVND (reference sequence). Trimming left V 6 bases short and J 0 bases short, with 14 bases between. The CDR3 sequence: CASSKRRVATNEKLFF. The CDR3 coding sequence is TGTGCCAGTAGCAAGCGCAGGGTTGCAACTAATGAAAAACTGTTTTTT.

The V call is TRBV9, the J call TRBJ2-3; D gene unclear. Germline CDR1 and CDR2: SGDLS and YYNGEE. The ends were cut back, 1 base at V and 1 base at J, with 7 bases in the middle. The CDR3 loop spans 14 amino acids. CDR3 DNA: TGTGCCAGCAGCGTACATCCGGGCACAGATACGCAGTATTTT. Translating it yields CASSVHPGTDTQYF.

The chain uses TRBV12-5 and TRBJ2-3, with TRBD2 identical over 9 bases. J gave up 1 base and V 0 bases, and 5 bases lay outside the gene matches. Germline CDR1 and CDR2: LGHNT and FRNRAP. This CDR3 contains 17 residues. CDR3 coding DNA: TGTGCTAGTGGTTTGGTCGTTGGGACTAGCCGCACAGATACGCAGTATTTT. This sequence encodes CASGLVVGTSRTDTQYF.

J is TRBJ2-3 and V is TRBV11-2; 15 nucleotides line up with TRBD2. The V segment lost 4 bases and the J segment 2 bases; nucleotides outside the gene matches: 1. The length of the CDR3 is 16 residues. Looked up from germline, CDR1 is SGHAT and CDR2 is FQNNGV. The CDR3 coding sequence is TGTGCCAGCAGCTGGACTAGCGGGGGGGCCACAGATACGCAGTATTTT. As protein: CASSWTSGGATDTQYF.

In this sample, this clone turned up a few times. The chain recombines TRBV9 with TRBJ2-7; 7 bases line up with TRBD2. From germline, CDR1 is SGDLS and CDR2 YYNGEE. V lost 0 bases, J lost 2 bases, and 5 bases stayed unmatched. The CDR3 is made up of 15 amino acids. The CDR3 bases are TGTGCCAGCAGCGTAGCTGGGGGGACTACCTACGAGCAGTACTTC. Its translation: CASSVAGGTTYEQYF.

DNA for the CDR3: TGTGCCAGCAGCGGTTTTGCCGGGACAGGGTACGAGCAGTACTTC. Amino acid sequence: CASSGFAGTGYEQYF. This sequence joins TRBV5-5 and TRBJ2-7; 9 bases line up with TRBD1. The V and J ends lost 4 bases and 4 bases, in that order; junction bases with no gene match: 9. CDR3 length: 15 amino acids. Germline lookup yields CDR1 SGHKS and CDR2 YYEKEE (reference sequence).

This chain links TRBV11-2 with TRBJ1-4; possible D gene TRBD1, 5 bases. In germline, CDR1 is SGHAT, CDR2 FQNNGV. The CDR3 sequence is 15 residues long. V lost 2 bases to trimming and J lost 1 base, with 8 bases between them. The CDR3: CASSLWGGTNEKLFF. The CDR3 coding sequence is TGTGCCAGCAGCTTATGGGGGGGAACTAATGAAAAACTGTTTTTT.

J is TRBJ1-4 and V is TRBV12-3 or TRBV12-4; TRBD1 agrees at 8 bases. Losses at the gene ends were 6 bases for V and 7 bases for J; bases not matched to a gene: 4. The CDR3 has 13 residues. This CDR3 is CASRQQGGEKLFF. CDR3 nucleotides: TGTGCCAGCAGACAACAGGGGGGTGAAAAACTGTTTTTT.

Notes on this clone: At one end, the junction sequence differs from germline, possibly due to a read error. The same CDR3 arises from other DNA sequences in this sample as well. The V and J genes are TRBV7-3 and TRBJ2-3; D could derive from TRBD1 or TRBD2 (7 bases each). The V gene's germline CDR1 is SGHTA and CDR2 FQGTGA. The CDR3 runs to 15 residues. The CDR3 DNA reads TGTGCCAGCAGCCTAACAGGGGAGGGAACAGATACGCAGTATTTT. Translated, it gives CASSLTGEGTDTQYF.

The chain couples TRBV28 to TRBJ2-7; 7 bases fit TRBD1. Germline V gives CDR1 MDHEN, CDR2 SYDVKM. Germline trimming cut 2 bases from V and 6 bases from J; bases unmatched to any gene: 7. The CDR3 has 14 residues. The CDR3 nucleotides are TGTGCCAGCAGTTTACTAATGACAGGGAGCGAGCAGTACTTC. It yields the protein CASSLLMTGSEQYF.

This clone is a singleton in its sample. CDR3 protein: CSVEDGRSKLFF. The CDR3 DNA sequence: TGCAGCGTTGAAGACGGTCGGAGCAAACTGTTTTTT. The chain has TRBV29-1 and TRBJ1-4, with D unclear. Per germline, CDR1 SQVTM and CDR2 ANQGSEA. CDR3 length: 12 amino acids. V lost 0 bases and J lost 11, with 10 bases in between.

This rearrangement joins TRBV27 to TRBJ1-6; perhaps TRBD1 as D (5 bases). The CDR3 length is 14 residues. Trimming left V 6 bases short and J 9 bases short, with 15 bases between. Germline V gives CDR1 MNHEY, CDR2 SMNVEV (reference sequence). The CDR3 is CASSLRGLGSPLHF. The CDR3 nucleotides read TGTGCCAGCAGCCTGCGGGGGTTGGGTTCACCCCTCCACTTT.

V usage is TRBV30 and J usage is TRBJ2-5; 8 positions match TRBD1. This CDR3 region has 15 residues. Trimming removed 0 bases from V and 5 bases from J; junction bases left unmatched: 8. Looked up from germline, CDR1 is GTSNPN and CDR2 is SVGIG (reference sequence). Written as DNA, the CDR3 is TGTGCCTGGAGTGTATTCCGGACAGGGAGGGAGACCCAGTACTTC. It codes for CAWSVFRTGRETQYF.

Here the CDR3 DNA reads TGTGCCAGCACGAGGACAGCCACAGATACGCAGTATTTT. This gives the protein CASTRTATDTQYF. This rearrangement joins TRBV28 to TRBJ2-3; maybe TRBD1 (6 bases). V lost 7 bases, J lost 2 bases, and 10 bases lay in between. Looked up from germline, CDR1 is MDHEN and CDR2 is SYDVKM. The CDR3 runs to 13 residues.

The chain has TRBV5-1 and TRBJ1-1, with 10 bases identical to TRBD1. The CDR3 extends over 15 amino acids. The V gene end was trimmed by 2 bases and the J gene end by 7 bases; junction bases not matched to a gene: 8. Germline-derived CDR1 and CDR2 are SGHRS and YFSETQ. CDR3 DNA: TGCGCCAGCAGCTTCGAGACAGGGGGCATGGTTGAAGCTTTCTTT. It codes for CASSFETGGMVEAFF. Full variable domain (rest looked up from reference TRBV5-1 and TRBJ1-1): KAGVTQTPRYLIKTRGQQVTLSCSPISGHRSVSWYQQTPGQGLQFLFEYFSETQRNKGNFPGRFSGRQFSNSRSEMNVSTLELGDSALYLCASSFETGGMVEAFFGQGTRLTVV.

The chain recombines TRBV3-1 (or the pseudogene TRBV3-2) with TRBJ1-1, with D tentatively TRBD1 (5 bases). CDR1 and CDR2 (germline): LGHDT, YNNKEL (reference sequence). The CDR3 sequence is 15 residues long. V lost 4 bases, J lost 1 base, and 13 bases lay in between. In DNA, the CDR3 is TGTGCCAGCAGCCTCCCGGGGACTGAGAACACTGAAGCTTTCTTT. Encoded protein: CASSLPGTENTEAFF.

Written as DNA, the CDR3 is TGTGCCTGGAGTACAGAGAACACCGGGGAGCTGTTTTTT. Translated: CAWSTENTGELFF. This chain connects TRBV30 to TRBJ2-2, with D hard to call. V gave up 2 bases and J gave up 1 base, with 5 bases separating them. Germline lookup yields CDR1 GTSNPN and CDR2 SVGIG (reference sequence). The CDR3 is made up of 13 amino acids.

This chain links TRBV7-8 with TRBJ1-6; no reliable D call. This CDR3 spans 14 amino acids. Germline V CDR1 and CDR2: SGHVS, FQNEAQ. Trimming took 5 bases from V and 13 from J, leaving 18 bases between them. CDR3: CASSQSGGSSPLHF. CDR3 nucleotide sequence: TGTGCCAGCAGCCAATCCGGCGGTTCCTCGCCCCTCCACTTT.

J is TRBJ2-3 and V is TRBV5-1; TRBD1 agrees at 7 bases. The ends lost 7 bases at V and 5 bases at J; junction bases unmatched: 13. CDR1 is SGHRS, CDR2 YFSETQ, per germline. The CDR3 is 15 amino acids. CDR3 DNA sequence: TGCGCCAGCCAAATATTCGGACAGGACTTAGATACGCAGTATTTT. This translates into CASQIFGQDLDTQYF.

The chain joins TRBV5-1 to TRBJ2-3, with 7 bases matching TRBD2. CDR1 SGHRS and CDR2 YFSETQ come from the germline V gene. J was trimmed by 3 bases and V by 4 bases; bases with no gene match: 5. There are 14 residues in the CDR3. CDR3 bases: TGCGCCAGCAGCGGGGGACTAAGGACAGATACGCAGTATTTT. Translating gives CASSGGLRTDTQYF.

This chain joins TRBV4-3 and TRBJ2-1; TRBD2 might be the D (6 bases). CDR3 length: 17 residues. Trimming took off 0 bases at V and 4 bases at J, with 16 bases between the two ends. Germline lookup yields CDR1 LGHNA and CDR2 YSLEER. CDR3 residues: CASSQDPGTEGYNEQFF. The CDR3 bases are TGCGCCAGCAGCCAAGATCCCGGGACTGAGGGGTACAATGAGCAGTTCTTC.

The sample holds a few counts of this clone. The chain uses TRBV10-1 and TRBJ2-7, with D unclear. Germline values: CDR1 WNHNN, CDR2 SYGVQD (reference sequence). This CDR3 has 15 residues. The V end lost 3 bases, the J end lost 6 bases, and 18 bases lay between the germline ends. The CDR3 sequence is CASSEAPDFFSEQYF. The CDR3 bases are TGCGCCAGCAGTGAAGCACCCGACTTCTTCTCCGAGCAGTACTTC.

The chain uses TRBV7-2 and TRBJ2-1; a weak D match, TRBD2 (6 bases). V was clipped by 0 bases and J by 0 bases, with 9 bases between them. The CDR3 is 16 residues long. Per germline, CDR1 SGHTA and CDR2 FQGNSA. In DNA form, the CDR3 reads TGTGCCAGCAGCTTAGCGTTGCGGGGCTCCTACAATGAGCAGTTCTTC. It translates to CASSLALRGSYNEQFF.

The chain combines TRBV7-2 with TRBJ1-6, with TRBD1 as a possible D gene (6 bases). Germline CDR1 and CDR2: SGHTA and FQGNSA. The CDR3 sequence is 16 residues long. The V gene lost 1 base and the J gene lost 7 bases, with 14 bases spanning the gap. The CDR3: CASSLGGGTGNSPLHF. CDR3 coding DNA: TGTGCCAGCAGCTTAGGGGGTGGCACAGGGAATTCACCCCTCCACTTT.

The DNA for the CDR3 is TGCGCCAGCAGCCCCAGCGGGAGCCAAGAGACCCAGTACTTC. Amino acid sequence: CASSPSGSQETQYF. The rearrangement links TRBV5-1 to TRBJ2-5; 8 nucleotides align to TRBD2. Germline V gene sequence: CDR1 SGHRS, CDR2 YFSETQ. V lost 4 bases, J lost 1 base, and 3 bases stayed unmatched. The CDR3 has 14 residues.

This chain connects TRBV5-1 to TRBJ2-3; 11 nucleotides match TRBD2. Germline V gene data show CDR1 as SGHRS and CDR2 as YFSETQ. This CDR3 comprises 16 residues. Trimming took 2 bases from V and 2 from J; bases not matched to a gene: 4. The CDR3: CASSFLAGGDTDTQYF. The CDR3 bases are TGCGCCAGCAGCTTCCTAGCGGGAGGTGACACAGATACGCAGTATTTT.